These T cell receptor beta chains were read from a single sample in a study of T cell responses to AZD1222 COVID-19 vaccine. The repertoire was sequenced with immunoSEQ multiplex PCR; TCRdb's copy has only in-frame clones and lacks some. The table lists about 160,000 clones, under 95% of them singletons. The sample here was peripheral blood, taken on day 0 of MenACWY control vaccination. The receptors originated from an adult in good health. Each CDR3 is given with its conserved first and last residue. The order of the fields is V gene, J gene, clone size, D gene, CDR3 protein, CDR3 DNA. D genes are given only for firm matches. For some rows the clone size is stated as once, few or many, or as a class when expanded; others skip it.

>TRBV19|TRBJ1-5|-|-
CASSLVQSLDQPQHF
TGTGCCAGTAGCTTAGTCCAGTCCTTGGATCAGCCCCAGCATTTT
>TRBV28|TRBJ1-1|-|TRBD1
CAITSDRALAFF
TGTGCCATCACCTCGGACAGGGCGTTAGCTTTCTTT
>TRBV6-5|TRBJ2-5|-|-
CASDGRAPQYF
TGTGCCAGCGATGGACGGGCTCCTCAGTACTTC
>TRBV6-5|TRBJ1-5|-|-
CASTPGVGNQPQHF
TGTGCCAGTACACCAGGGGTTGGCAATCAGCCCCAGCATTTT
>TRBV5-1|TRBJ2-7|once|TRBD2
CASSLGVIAGAYYF
TGCGCCAGCAGCTTAGGCGTTATAGCGGGAGCTTATTACTTC
>TRBV19|TRBJ2-3|-|-
CAVSPGVPPDTQYF
TGTGCCGTATCCCCCGGAGTCCCGCCGGATACGCAGTATTTT
>TRBV29-1|TRBJ2-3|-|-
CSVDDTTDTQYF
TGCAGCGTTGACGACACCACAGATACGCAGTATTTT
>TRBV7-6|TRBJ1-1|-|-
CASSLERGNTEAFF
TGTGCCAGCAGCTTAGAAAGAGGGAACACTGAAGCTTTCTTT
>TRBV3-1/TRBV3-2|TRBJ2-5|-|TRBD2
CASSQAGALAGALETQYF
TGTGCCAGCAGCCAAGCCGGGGCACTAGCGGGAGCCCTGGAGACCCAGTACTTC
>TRBV24-1|TRBJ2-7|-|TRBD1
CATSEGQGPTYEQYF
TGTGCCACCAGTGAAGGACAGGGGCCAACCTACGAGCAGTACTTC
>TRBV6-1|TRBJ1-2|-|-
CASSERQAISGGYTF
TGTGCCAGCAGTGAACGACAGGCGATCTCCGGTGGCTACACCTTC
>TRBV3-1/TRBV3-2|TRBJ2-7|-|-
CASSLVQVGLHEQYF
TGTGCCAGCAGCCTCGTACAGGTGGGGCTCCACGAGCAGTACTTC
>TRBV27|TRBJ2-5|-|TRBD2
CASSHGTSTLQTQYF
TGTGCCAGCAGTCACGGGACTAGTACGCTCCAGACCCAGTACTTC
>TRBV23-1|TRBJ2-5|-|TRBD1
CASSQGGTGKETQYF
TGCGCCAGCAGTCAAGGCGGGACAGGGAAAGAGACCCAGTACTTC
>TRBV6-2/TRBV6-3|TRBJ2-7|-|-
CASSEDPGGLSYEQYF
TGTGCCAGCAGCGAAGACCCGGGGGGCCTCTCCTACGAGCAGTACTTC
>TRBV5-6|TRBJ1-2|-|-
CASQVGLNYGYTF
TGTGCCAGCCAGGTCGGTCTAAACTATGGCTACACCTTC
>TRBV28|TRBJ1-5|-|-
CASGRYEGLGNQPQHF
TGTGCCAGCGGTAGGTACGAGGGGCTGGGCAATCAGCCCCAGCATTTT
>TRBV3-1/TRBV3-2|TRBJ2-7|-|-
CASSLAGSYEQYF
TGTGCCAGCAGTCTGGCAGGGTCCTACGAGCAGTACTTC
>TRBV25-1|TRBJ2-7|-|-
CASSSGQTYEQYF
TGTGCCAGCAGCTCAGGACAGACTTACGAGCAGTACTTC
>TRBV7-2|TRBJ1-5|few|-
CASSVGTYQPQHF
TGTGCCAGCAGCGTTGGGACTTATCAGCCCCAGCATTTT
>TRBV11-2|TRBJ2-4|-|TRBD2
CASSQGSSGRVTKNIQYF
TGTGCCAGCAGCCAGGGGAGTAGCGGGAGGGTGACCAAAAACATTCAGTACTTC
>TRBV5-4|TRBJ2-7|once|-
CASSPGHRVPYEQYF
TGTGCCAGCAGCCCCGGACATCGAGTGCCCTACGAGCAGTACTTC
>TRBV6-1|TRBJ2-3|-|-
CASSESLVSQYF
TGTGCCAGCAGTGAGAGTCTAGTCTCACAGTATTTT
>TRBV5-5|TRBJ1-1|-|-
CASSLLGTMDFF
TGTGCCAGCAGCTTGTTGGGGACCATGGATTTCTTT
>TRBV21-1|TRBJ2-5|-|-
CARIGRKKETQYF
TGTGCCAGGATCGGCCGAAAAAAAGAGACCCAGTACTTC
>TRBV14|TRBJ1-2|-|-
CASSQDYTAYGYTF
TGTGCCAGCAGCCAAGATTACACAGCCTATGGCTACACCTTC
>TRBV29-1|TRBJ1-2|-|TRBD1
CSVGDRGDYGYTF
TGCAGCGTTGGGGACAGGGGAGATTATGGCTACACCTTC
>TRBV12-3/TRBV12-4|TRBJ2-7|-|-
CASSSGSSYEQYF
TGTGCCAGCAGTTCGGGTAGCTCCTACGAGCAGTACTTC
>TRBV30|TRBJ1-6|-|-
CAWTVGGSPLHF
TGTGCCTGGACCGTAGGAGGTTCACCCCTCCACTTT
>TRBV7-7|TRBJ1-1|-|-
CASSRITEGTEAFF
TGTGCCAGCAGCCGGATCACGGAGGGCACTGAAGCTTTCTTT
>TRBV9|TRBJ1-2|once|TRBD1
CASSGTQGAHYGYTF
TGTGCCAGCAGCGGAACACAGGGGGCTCACTATGGCTACACCTTC
>TRBV2|TRBJ2-1|-|TRBD2
CASSPGGTSGNEQFF
TGTGCCAGCAGCCCGGGAGGGACTAGCGGGAATGAGCAGTTCTTC
>TRBV9|TRBJ1-1|-|TRBD1
CASSGGTGVESTEAFF
TGTGCCAGCAGCGGCGGGACAGGGGTGGAGAGTACTGAAGCTTTCTTT
>TRBV19|TRBJ2-3|-|TRBD2
CASSIEEAGVADTQYF
TGTGCCAGTAGTATAGAAGAAGCGGGAGTGGCAGATACGCAGTATTTT
>TRBV19|TRBJ2-7|once|-
CASSINGPTSYEQYF
TGTGCCAGTAGTATCAACGGGCCTACCTCCTACGAGCAGTACTTC
>TRBV19|TRBJ2-1|-|-
CASSPQVYNEQFF
TGTGCCAGTAGTCCGCAGGTCTACAATGAGCAGTTCTTC
>TRBV6-5|TRBJ2-7|-|-
CASTDGYSYEQYF
TGTGCCAGCACCGACGGGTACTCCTACGAGCAGTACTTC
>TRBV7-2|TRBJ1-6|-|-
CASSLAVNSPLHF
TGTGCCAGCAGCTTAGCAGTTAATTCACCCCTCCACTTT
>TRBV28|TRBJ2-3|-|TRBD1
CASSLDRATDTQYF
TGTGCCAGCAGTTTAGACAGGGCCACAGATACGCAGTATTTT
>TRBV5-4|TRBJ1-6|-|TRBD1
CASSDRAYNSPLHF
TGTGCCAGCAGCGACAGGGCCTATAATTCACCCCTCCACTTT
>TRBV4-3|TRBJ1-1|-|-
CASSQARRTGTEAFF
TGCGCCAGCAGCCAAGCACGCCGGACGGGCACTGAAGCTTTCTTT
>TRBV19|TRBJ2-1|-|-
CASSIGINEADEQFF
TGTGCCAGTAGTATAGGGATCAACGAAGCGGATGAGCAGTTCTTC
>TRBV27|TRBJ2-5|-|TRBD1
CASSRLQGAKTQYF
TGTGCCAGCAGTCGCCTACAGGGGGCGAAGACCCAGTACTTC
>TRBV10-3|TRBJ1-6|-|TRBD1
CAIRPGTGDSPLHF
TGTGCCATCAGGCCCGGGACAGGGGACTCACCCCTCCACTTT
>TRBV27|TRBJ1-2|-|-
CASSLSPDSRYGYTF
TGTGCCAGCAGTTTATCCCCCGACAGCCGCTATGGCTACACCTTC
>TRBV5-8|TRBJ2-1|-|TRBD2
CASSPGLAGGRPYNEQFF
TGTGCCAGCAGCCCAGGACTAGCGGGAGGGAGGCCCTACAATGAGCAGTTCTTC
>TRBV7-6|TRBJ2-2|once|-
CASSFLSLGLSGELFF
TGTGCCAGCAGCTTTCTGAGTTTGGGGCTGTCCGGGGAGCTGTTTTTT
>TRBV7-9|TRBJ2-1|-|TRBD2
CASSLALAGTYNEQFF
TGTGCCAGCAGCTTAGCGTTAGCGGGCACCTACAATGAGCAGTTCTTC
>TRBV6-5|TRBJ2-7|-|TRBD2
CASSYSWEGHHEQYF
TGTGCCAGCAGTTACTCTTGGGAGGGCCACCACGAGCAGTACTTC
>TRBV19|TRBJ1-1|-|-
CASNSRGAGVALNTEAFF
TGTGCCAGTAACTCGAGGGGTGCAGGTGTTGCGTTGAACACTGAAGCTTTCTTT
>TRBV18|TRBJ1-5|-|TRBD1
CASSLGTDSNQPQHF
TGTGCCAGCTCACTAGGGACAGATAGCAATCAGCCCCAGCATTTT
>TRBV7-9|TRBJ1-1|-|-
CASSTRTVNTEAFF
TGTGCCAGCAGCACCCGGACGGTGAACACTGAAGCTTTCTTT
>TRBV29-1|TRBJ2-7|-|TRBD1
CSASTGGGYEQYF
TGCAGCGCATCGACAGGGGGCGGCTACGAGCAGTACTTC